A single sample gave rise to the 30 T cell receptor beta chains below, sequenced in a study of blood T cell repertoires in COVID-19. The assay was immunoSEQ multiplex PCR, and TCRdb's table has in-frame clones only and misses some. The sample contains approximately 470,000 clones, about 90% of which appear only once. Source material: PBMCs or T cells enriched from blood (not recorded which). The receptors were gathered from a young woman who had recovered from COVID-19.

This sequence joins TRBV6-1 and TRBJ2-3; 10 bases are shared with TRBD2. V lost 0 bases and J lost 6; bases outside the gene matches: 9. This CDR3 comprises 17 residues. Germline CDR1 reads MNHNS; CDR2 reads SASEGT. CDR3 bases: TGTGCCAGCAGTGAAGCGGTTAGCGGGGGGTTACGGGATACGCAGTATTTT. This sequence encodes CASSEAVSGGLRDTQYF.

The chain links TRBV30 to TRBJ1-1; no firm D call. Trimming left V 8 bases short and J 1 base short, with 20 bases between. CDR1 is GTSNPN and CDR2 is SVGIG in the germline V gene (reference sequence). The CDR3 spans 15 residues. Here the CDR3 DNA reads TGTGCCGCCAGGCTTGACATATTTCAGAACACTGAAGCTTTCTTT. It specifies CAARLDIFQNTEAFF.

The V call is TRBV28, the J call TRBJ2-1; 7 nucleotides agree with TRBD1. The trim removed 8 bases at V and 9 bases at J, leaving 10 bases unmatched. Germline lookup yields CDR1 MDHEN and CDR2 SYDVKM. CDR3 size: 13 residues. The DNA for the CDR3 is TGTGCCAGCGAGGGGGACAGCAAAGGTGAGCAGTTCTTC. Amino acids: CASEGDSKGEQFF.

The chain recombines TRBV6-5 with TRBJ1-5; 10 positions agree with TRBD1. J was trimmed by 10 bases and V by 6 bases; bases with no gene match: 9. This CDR3 has 14 amino acids. Germline CDR1 and CDR2: MNHEY and SVGAGI. In DNA form, the CDR3 reads TGTGCCAGCAGAACCGGGACAGGGGAGGGACCCCAGCATTTT. Translation: CASRTGTGEGPQHF.

CDR3 sequence reads: CASSLEDRGERDTQYF. The CDR3 DNA sequence: TGTGCCAGCAGCTTGGAGGACAGGGGGGAAAGGGATACGCAGTATTTT. This chain uses TRBV7-9 with TRBJ2-3; 10 nucleotides agree with TRBD1. The CDR3 totals 16 residues. V dropped 3 bases and J dropped 6; count of bases not matched to a gene: 9. In germline, CDR1 is SEHNR, CDR2 FQNEAQ (reference sequence).

CDR3 sequence reads: CAWGTGGNTIYF. The CDR3 DNA reads as TGTGCCTGGGGGACAGGGGGAAACACCATATATTTT. The rearrangement links TRBV30 to TRBJ1-3; 9 nucleotides match TRBD1. Germline lookup yields CDR1 GTSNPN and CDR2 SVGIG (reference sequence). This CDR3 region has 12 residues. J gave up 4 bases and V 5 bases, and 0 bases lay outside the gene matches. The entire variable domain, with the rest obtained from reference TRBV30 and TRBJ1-3, is as follows: SQTIHQWPATLVQPVGSPLSLECTVEGTSNPNLYWYRQAAGRGLQLLFYSVGIGQISSEVPQNLSASRPQDRQFILSSKKLLLSDSGFYLCAWGTGGNTIYFGEGSWLTVV.

The V call is TRBV10-3, the J call TRBJ2-7, with 10 bases fitting TRBD1. V shed 10 bases and J 1 base; nucleotides not matched to a gene: 7. The CDR3 is 14 residues long. Germline values: CDR1 ENHRY, CDR2 SYGVKD. The CDR3 bases are TGTGCCACCGTCATGGACAGGGGGTCCTACGAGCAGTACTTC. It encodes CATVMDRGSYEQYF.

The gene calls are TRBV11-1 and TRBJ1-2, with 8 bases aligning to TRBD1. This CDR3 is 16 amino acids long. V gave up 5 bases and J gave up 2 bases; unmatched junction bases: 10. CDR1 and CDR2 from the germline V gene are SGHAT and FQDESV (reference sequence). CDR3 bases: TGTGCCAGCAGCCCCATGGGGGGACAGGAGAACTATGGCTACACCTTC. Amino acids: CASSPMGGQENYGYTF.

The J gene is TRBJ1-1, the V gene TRBV27; 7 bases align to TRBD1. V lost 3 bases to trimming and J lost 4 bases; unmatched junction nucleotides: 11. Germline CDR1 and CDR2: MNHEY and SMNVEV (reference sequence). The CDR3 runs 16 residues. The CDR3 loop reads CASSLWDAGGSTEAFF. The CDR3 DNA is TGTGCCAGCAGTTTGTGGGACGCAGGGGGGAGCACTGAAGCTTTCTTT.

The CDR3 DNA reads as TGTGCCAGTAGCTACAGGGATCGACCTGGGGCTTTCTTT. Amino acids: CASSYRDRPGAFF. The chain recombines TRBV19 with TRBJ1-1; tentatively, D is TRBD1 (6 bases). The CDR3 spans 13 residues. With 6 bases removed from V and 11 bases from J, the gap between germline ends came to 19 bases. Germline V CDR1 and CDR2: LNHDA, SQIVND (reference sequence).

The chain combines TRBV5-4 with TRBJ2-5; D unresolved. The CDR3 length is 13 residues. Germline V gene data show CDR1 as SGHNT and CDR2 as YYREEE (reference sequence). Trimming took off 4 bases at V and 2 bases at J, with 9 bases between the two ends. CDR3 nucleotide sequence: TGTGCCAGCAGCATTAGTTTACAAGAGACCCAGTACTTC. It yields the protein CASSISLQETQYF. The whole variable domain, remainder taken from reference TRBV5-4 and TRBJ2-5, is ETGVTQSPTHLIKTRGQQVTLRCSSQSGHNTVSWYQQALGQGPQFIFQYYREEENGRGNFPPRFSGLQFPNYSSELNVNALELDDSALYLCASSISLQETQYFGPGTRLLVL.

V gene TRBV28 combines with J gene TRBJ1-5, with D possibly being TRBD1 (5 bases). V dropped 6 bases and J dropped 0 bases, with 15 bases sitting between them. CDR1 is MDHEN, CDR2 SYDVKM, per germline. The CDR3 has 16 residues. DNA for the CDR3: TGTGCCAGCAGCCCGGGGGGGGGTTATAGCAATCAGCCCCAGCATTTT. It specifies CASSPGGGYSNQPQHF.

A single count supports this clone. The chain links TRBV2 to TRBJ2-7; 11 bases are a match to TRBD2. The CDR3 runs to 14 residues. Germline CDR1 SNHLY, CDR2 FYNNEI. The ends lost 6 bases at V and 3 bases at J; junction bases unmatched: 4. In DNA, the CDR3 is TGTGCCAGCAGCCCTACTAGCGGGGGCTACGAGCAGTACTTC. It codes for CASSPTSGGYEQYF. Drawing the rest from reference TRBV2 and TRBJ2-7, the complete variable domain is EPEVTQTPSHQVTQMGQEVILRCVPISNHLYFYWYRQILGQKVEFLVSFYNNEISEKSEIFDDQFSVERPDGSNFTLKIRSTKLEDSAMYFCASSPTSGGYEQYFGPGTRLTVT.

The genes are TRBV2 and TRBJ2-3, with 11 bases lining up with TRBD2. Germline CDR1 reads SNHLY; CDR2 reads FYNNEI. V was clipped by 4 bases and J by 4 bases; unmatched bases: 4. This CDR3 is 15 amino acids long. The CDR3 protein is CASSGSGGASDTQYF. CDR3 bases: TGTGCCAGCAGTGGTAGCGGGGGGGCATCAGATACGCAGTATTTT.

The genes are TRBV6-5 and TRBJ1-1; D uncertain. V was shortened by 5 bases and J by 5 bases, with 12 bases between the two germline ends. The germline V gene encodes CDR1 MNHEY and CDR2 SVGAGI. The CDR3 contains 13 residues. The CDR3 DNA is TGTGCCAGCAGTAGCTTAGTTGGTACTGAAGCTTTCTTT. The encoded protein is CASSSLVGTEAFF.

The chain recombines TRBV7-6 with TRBJ2-7; TRBD1 is a possible D gene (6 bases). CDR1 is SGHVS and CDR2 is FNYEAQ in the germline V gene. Trimming left V 5 bases short and J 3 bases short, with 8 bases between. The CDR3 length is 12 residues. CDR3 loop: CASSPRGYEQYF. The CDR3 DNA follows: TGTGCCAGCAGCCCCAGGGGCTACGAGCAGTACTTC.

The genes are TRBV9 and TRBJ1-2; D is uncertain. There are 14 residues in the CDR3. The germline V gene has CDR1 SGDLS and CDR2 YYNGEE. Trimming shortened V by 0 bases and J by 6 bases, and 12 bases separated the two germline ends. The CDR3 bases are TGTGCCAGCAGCGTAGGTGGCCAATCCCATGGCTACACCTTC. Its translation is CASSVGGQSHGYTF.

The chain carries TRBV5-6 and TRBJ1-6; D is perhaps TRBD1 (6 bases). Germline V lookup: CDR1 SGHDT, CDR2 YYEEEE. Trimming took off 4 bases at V and 8 bases at J, with 10 bases between the two ends. The CDR3 runs to 13 residues. The CDR3 coding sequence is TGTGCCAGCAGCCCACAGGGAGATTCACCCCTCCACTTT. As protein: CASSPQGDSPLHF.

The rearrangement joins TRBV5-1 to TRBJ1-1; tentative D call: TRBD1 (5 bases). The germline V gene has CDR1 SGHRS and CDR2 YFSETQ. The CDR3 spans 17 residues. V dropped 0 bases and J dropped 4 bases, with 19 bases sitting between them. The CDR3 region is CASSLAQGSASGTEAFF. The CDR3 DNA follows: TGCGCCAGCAGCTTGGCGCAGGGTTCAGCGTCGGGCACTGAAGCTTTCTTT.

There are a few counts of this clone. The chain uses TRBV19 and TRBJ1-1, with 8 bases lining up with TRBD1. Germline CDR1 is LNHDA and CDR2 is SQIVND (reference sequence). V lost 3 bases to trimming and J lost 0 bases; unmatched junction nucleotides: 9. The CDR3 length is 17 residues. The CDR3 DNA reads TGTGCCAGTAGTATCCTCCCTTCGGGACAGGTGAACACTGAAGCTTTCTTT. It encodes CASSILPSGQVNTEAFF.

This chain connects TRBV7-9 to TRBJ1-4; D is ambiguous. Trimming left V 1 base short and J 8 bases short, with 11 bases between. The CDR3 has 14 residues. Germline V gene sequence: CDR1 SEHNR, CDR2 FQNEAQ (reference sequence). The CDR3 DNA reads as TGTGCCAGCAGCTTAGGAGGTCTCCAAGAAAAACTGTTTTTT. This codes for CASSLGGLQEKLFF. The entire variable domain, with the rest obtained from reference TRBV7-9 and TRBJ1-4, is as follows: DTGVSQNPRHKITKRGQNVTFRCDPISEHNRLYWYRQTLGQGPEFLTYFQNEAQLEKSRLLSDRFSAERPKGSFSTLEIQRTEQGDSAMYLCASSLGGLQEKLFFGSGTQLSVL.

The CDR3 here is CASSLTPYYEQYF. As DNA, the CDR3 is TGCGCCAGCAGCTTAACACCATACTACGAGCAGTACTTC. The chain recombines TRBV5-1 with TRBJ2-7; D unclear. Germline CDR1 and CDR2: SGHRS and YFSETQ. The CDR3 length is 13 residues. The V and J ends lost 2 bases and 3 bases respectively, with 9 bases between them.

The genes are TRBV29-1 and TRBJ1-1, with D tentatively TRBD1 (5 bases). V lost 7 bases and J 0 bases, leaving 12 bases between the germline ends. This CDR3 has 13 amino acids. Germline V gene lookup returns CDR1 SQVTM and CDR2 ANQGSEA. DNA of the CDR3: TGCAGCGGTGGGGGGGGGATGAACACTGAAGCTTTCTTT. Protein sequence: CSGGGGMNTEAFF.

Worth noting for this clone: Distinct nucleotide sequences in the sample also encode this CDR3. This chain connects TRBV5-1 to TRBJ1-2; D ambiguous. Trimming cost V 2 bases and J 3 bases, with 8 bases left between them. Looked up from germline, CDR1 is SGHRS and CDR2 is YFSETQ. The CDR3 contains 13 residues. The CDR3 is CASSLRGDYGYTF. CDR3 nucleotides: TGCGCCAGCAGCTTACGCGGGGACTATGGCTACACCTTC.

The chain is built from TRBV30 and TRBJ2-7; D possibly corresponds to TRBD1 (5 bases). Germline CDR1 is GTSNPN and CDR2 is SVGIG (reference sequence). Trimming shortened V by 1 base and J by 3 bases, and 19 bases separated the two germline ends. The CDR3 totals 16 residues. The CDR3 loop reads CAWSDIDRARRYEQYF. The CDR3, as DNA: TGTGCCTGGAGTGATATAGACAGAGCCCGACGCTACGAGCAGTACTTC.

The chain has TRBV9 and TRBJ1-2, with 9 bases that match TRBD1. The V and J ends lost 3 bases and 6 bases, in that order; junction bases with no gene match: 3. CDR1 and CDR2 from the germline V gene are SGDLS and YYNGEE. This CDR3 contains 13 residues. CDR3 loop: CASSADRGDGYTF. CDR3 coding DNA: TGTGCCAGCAGCGCGGACAGGGGAGATGGCTACACCTTC. Full variable domain (remainder filled in from reference TRBV9 and TRBJ1-2): DSGVTQTPKHLITATGQRVTLRCSPRSGDLSVYWYQQSLDQGLQFLIQYYNGEERAKGNILERFSAQQFPDLHSELNLSSLELGDSALYFCASSADRGDGYTFGSGTRLTVV.

V and J are TRBV18 and TRBJ1-1; 9 nucleotides match TRBD1. CDR3 size: 14 residues. Losses at the gene ends were 6 bases for V and 4 bases for J; bases not matched to a gene: 6. Germline-derived CDR1 and CDR2 are KGHSH and LQKENI. DNA of the CDR3: TGTGCCAGCTCGGGGGACAGGGAGAGCACTGAAGCTTTCTTT. This gives the protein CASSGDRESTEAFF.

The genes are TRBV7-2 and TRBJ2-4; D possibly corresponds to TRBD1 (5 bases). CDR1 is SGHTA and CDR2 is FQGNSA in the germline V gene. CDR3 length: 19 amino acids. V lost 5 bases to trimming and J lost 0 bases, with 23 bases between them. The CDR3 protein is CASSRYTGPGFLAKNIQYF. Here the CDR3 DNA reads TGTGCCAGCAGCCGTTATACCGGGCCAGGGTTCCTAGCCAAAAACATTCAGTACTTC.

There are many counts of this clone. The chain is built from TRBV3-1 (or the pseudogene TRBV3-2) and TRBJ1-1, with 7 bases fitting TRBD1. Germline V gene lookup returns CDR1 LGHDT and CDR2 YNNKEL (reference sequence). The V and J ends lost 3 bases and 7 bases, in that order; junction bases with no gene match: 2. The CDR3 loop spans 12 amino acids. This CDR3 is CASSHRDSEAFF. The CDR3 region has the DNA TGTGCCAGCAGCCACCGGGACAGTGAAGCTTTCTTT.

The chain carries TRBV2 and TRBJ1-5; 8 nucleotides agree with TRBD1. The CDR3 is 15 amino acids. The junction had 9 bases not matched to a gene; V was cut back by 5 bases and J by 6 bases. Germline CDR1 SNHLY, CDR2 FYNNEI. The DNA for the CDR3 is TGTGCCAGCAGTTTAGAGGCAGGGGGCCGTCAGCCCCAGCATTTT. It codes for CASSLEAGGRQPQHF. Using reference TRBV2 and TRBJ1-5 for the parts outside the CDR3, the full variable domain is EPEVTQTPSHQVTQMGQEVILRCVPISNHLYFYWYRQILGQKVEFLVSFYNNEISEKSEIFDDQFSVERPDGSNFTLKIRSTKLEDSAMYFCASSLEAGGRQPQHFGDGTRLSIL.